This T cell receptor (beta chain) was documented in a study of T cell responses to AZD1222 COVID-19 vaccine. Generated by immunoSEQ multiplex PCR, the TCRdb table keeps only in-frame clones and is missing some. The table lists approximately 100,000 clones, roughly 86% of them singletons. V lost 5 bases to trimming and J lost 2 bases; unmatched junction nucleotides: 5. The CDR3 runs 15 residues. Germline V gene data show CDR1 as LNHDA and CDR2 as SQIVND (reference sequence). This clonotype originated in an adult who received the MenACWY meningococcal vaccine as a control. Source: peripheral blood, taken 28 days after the second dose of the MenACWY control vaccine. The gene calls are TRBV19 and TRBJ1-1; 10 nucleotides match TRBD1. CDR3 nucleotides: TGTGCCAGTAGTGACGACAGGGGGCCCAACACTGAAGCTTTCTTT. It is translated as CASSDDRGPNTEAFF.